These T cell receptor beta chains were read from a single sample in a study of T cells in Graves' hyperthyroidism and ophthalmopathy. MiXCR, applied by TCRdb to the multiplex PCR reads, yields one record per CDR3 protein. In the table there are hundreds of thousands of distinct CDR3 sequences, 30% to 40% of which are singletons. Input material: blood. These TCRs come from a woman between 35 and 50 years old with Graves' hyperthyroidism. CDR3s include the opening cysteine and the closing phenylalanine or tryptophan. The D gene is left open where the match is weak. Clone size is shown for a subset of rows, as once, few, many or a class of expanded clone.

v_gene	len	abundance	d_gene	j_gene	CDR3aa	CDR3nt
TRBV29-1	15	many	TRBD1	TRBJ2-5	CSVEVTGTGGETQYF	TGCAGCGTTGAAGTCACAGGGACAGGGGGAGAGACCCAGTACTTC
TRBV20-1	14	many	NA	TRBJ1-1	CSAGPPGLNTEAFF	TGCAGTGCCGGCCCCCCGGGGCTAAACACTGAAGCTTTCTTT
TRBV19	14	many	TRBD1	TRBJ1-5	CASSIGQGYQPQHF	TGTGCCAGTAGTATAGGACAGGGATATCAGCCCCAGCATTTT
TRBV25-1	15	many	TRBD1	TRBJ2-7	CASNGPGQGFYEQYF	TGTGCCAGCAACGGACCGGGACAGGGGTTTTACGAGCAGTACTTC
TRBV6-5	12	many	NA	TRBJ1-3	CASSPVADTIYF	TGTGCCAGCAGTCCCGTCGCGGACACCATATATTTT
TRBV6-5	14	few	NA	TRBJ2-7	CASSYRFPVYEQYF	TGTGCCAGCAGTTACAGGTTCCCCGTATACGAGCAGTACTTC
TRBV9	12	many	NA	TRBJ1-2	CASSGTVEGYTF	TGTGCCAGCAGCGGGACAGTAGAGGGCTACACCTTC
TRBV7-3	14	NA	TRBD1	TRBJ2-2	CASSRTGATGELFF	TGTGCCAGCAGCCGTACAGGGGCCACCGGGGAGCTGTTTTTT
TRBV5-1	14	NA	NA	TRBJ2-5	CASSFTRVQETQYF	TGCGCCAGCAGCTTCACCAGGGTGCAAGAGACCCAGTACTTC
TRBV10-2	11	many	NA	TRBJ2-5	CASGLQETQYF	TGCGCCAGCGGACTGCAAGAGACCCAGTACTTC
TRBV5-1	15	few	TRBD1	TRBJ1-3	CASSASGTGRNTIYF	TGCGCCAGCAGCGCTTCCGGGACAGGGCGAAACACCATATATTTT
TRBV6-5	15	NA	TRBD1	TRBJ2-5	CASSFPRGGEETQYF	TGTGCCAGCAGTTTCCCACGAGGGGGCGAAGAGACCCAGTACTTC
TRBV6-5	13	few	NA	TRBJ2-5	CASRTTGLETQYF	TGTGCCAGCAGAACCACAGGGTTAGAGACCCAGTACTTC
TRBV19	14	few	NA	TRBJ1-2	CASNYRDTYYGYTF	TGTGCCAGTAACTACCGGGACACTTACTATGGCTACACCTTC
TRBV9	13	NA	NA	TRBJ2-3	CASRRGTADTQYF	TGTGCCAGCCGGAGAGGGACCGCAGATACGCAGTATTTT
TRBV10-1	11	NA	NA	TRBJ2-7	CAISIGYEQYF	TGTGCCATCAGCATTGGTTACGAGCAGTACTTC
TRBV25-1	12	many	NA	TRBJ1-2	CASSKGLYGYTF	TGTGCCAGCAGTAAGGGACTCTATGGCTACACCTTC
TRBV10-3	15	NA	NA	TRBJ2-6	CAISDGVSGANVLTF	TGTGCCATCAGCGACGGGGTCTCTGGGGCCAACGTCCTGACTTTC
TRBV7-7	15	NA	TRBD2	TRBJ2-5	CASSQAGLGGGTQYF	TGTGCCAGCAGTCAAGCGGGGCTCGGGGGTGGGACCCAGTACTTC
TRBV7-7	15	once	NA	TRBJ2-5	CASSLASRAGGTQYF	TGTGCTAGCAGCTTAGCTTCTAGGGCAGGAGGGACCCAGTACTTC
TRBV25-1	13	many	NA	TRBJ2-5	CASSDIGGETQYF	TGTGCCAGCAGTGATATAGGAGGGGAGACCCAGTACTTC
TRBV6-1	15	NA	TRBD1	TRBJ2-7	CASSPGNRDSYEQYF	TGTGCCAGCAGCCCAGGGAACCGGGACAGTTACGAGCAGTACTTC
TRBV19	15	many	TRBD1	TRBJ1-1	CASSIASAGGTEAFF	TGTGCCAGTAGTATAGCGTCGGCAGGGGGTACTGAAGCTTTCTTT
TRBV20-1	14	NA	NA	TRBJ2-7	CSASSRTEYYEQYF	TGCAGTGCTAGTTCCCGGACAGAGTATTACGAGCAGTACTTC
TRBV19	18	NA	TRBD1	TRBJ2-6	CASTSFRGRFSGANVLTF	TGTGCCAGTACGTCATTCAGGGGGCGATTCTCTGGGGCCAACGTCCTGACTTTC
TRBV4-2	17	NA	NA	TRBJ2-5	CASSRRISGTAKETQYF	TGTGCCAGCAGCCGGAGGATCTCGGGGACCGCAAAAGAGACCCAGTACTTC
TRBV29-1	14	NA	TRBD1	TRBJ1-2	CSVEGQGTNYGYTF	TGCAGCGTTGAGGGACAGGGGACTAACTATGGCTACACCTTC
TRBV19	13	NA	NA	TRBJ1-2	CASSMGPAGGYTF	TGTGCCAGTAGTATGGGCCCGGCGGGTGGCTACACCTTC
TRBV3-1	12	NA	NA	TRBJ1-5	CASSQGGEAQHF	TGTGCCAGCAGCCAAGGGGGGGAAGCCCAGCATTTT
TRBV7-9	16	NA	NA	TRBJ1-2	CASSLEAGRARYGYTF	TGTGCCAGCAGCTTGGAAGCCGGCAGGGCCCGCTATGGCTACACCTTC
TRBV7-2	14	NA	TRBD1	TRBJ1-2	CASRVTGGANGYTF	TGTGCCAGCAGAGTGACAGGGGGCGCGAATGGCTACACCTTC
TRBV2	15	NA	NA	TRBJ2-7	CASSVGRRATFEQYF	TGTGCCAGCAGTGTGGGCAGAAGGGCCACGTTTGAGCAGTACTTC
TRBV7-9	14	few	TRBD1	TRBJ1-2	CASSNPTGVGGYTF	TGTGCCAGCAGTAACCCGACAGGGGTGGGGGGCTACACCTTC
TRBV12-5	13	NA	NA	TRBJ2-2	CASGSLLAGELFF	TGTGCTAGTGGTTCCCTTCTCGCCGGGGAGCTGTTTTTT
TRBV7-2	15	NA	TRBD1	TRBJ1-6	CASSLAGGAASPLHF	TGTGCCAGCAGCTTAGCAGGGGGCGCGGCTTCACCCCTCCACTTT
TRBV5-1	15	many	TRBD1	TRBJ1-1	CASSLADRRSAEAFF	TGCGCCAGCAGCTTGGCGGACAGGAGGAGCGCTGAAGCTTTCTTT
TRBV11-3	17	few	TRBD1	TRBJ1-1	CASSPGQGGLSRTEAFF	TGTGCCAGCAGCCCTGGACAGGGCGGGTTGTCTAGGACTGAAGCTTTCTTT
TRBV19	15	NA	NA	TRBJ1-5	CASHRGTGAAGPQHF	TGTGCCAGCCACCGAGGGACGGGGGCAGCTGGGCCCCAGCATTTT
TRBV7-2	16	many	NA	TRBJ1-6	CASSPEGTTYNSPLHF	TGTGCCAGCAGCCCTGAGGGGACTACCTATAATTCACCCCTCCACTTT
TRBV5-6	14	NA	NA	TRBJ1-5	CASSSWGHNQPQHF	TGTGCCAGCAGCTCATGGGGACATAATCAGCCCCAGCATTTT
TRBV11-2	16	NA	NA	TRBJ2-2	CASSPLKGRDFWELFF	TGTGCCAGCAGCCCCCTTAAGGGCAGGGATTTCTGGGAGCTGTTTTTT
TRBV5-1	14	few	TRBD1	TRBJ2-7	CASSLEGQPYEQYF	TGCGCCAGCAGCTTGGAGGGACAGCCTTACGAGCAGTACTTC
TRBV7-2	13	many	NA	TRBJ2-7	CASNWPGYNEQYF	TGTGCCAGCAACTGGCCAGGTTACAACGAGCAGTACTTC
TRBV11-2	14	many	NA	TRBJ1-1	CASSSYDRDTEAFF	TGTGCCAGCAGCTCCTACGACCGGGACACTGAAGCTTTCTTT
TRBV29-1	15	NA	NA	TRBJ1-3	CSVLFLQGGGNTIYF	TGCAGCGTTCTCTTCCTTCAGGGAGGTGGAAACACCATATATTTT
TRBV10-3	12	many	NA	TRBJ2-7	CAISEAQGYQYF	TGTGCCATCAGTGAGGCTCAGGGCTACCAGTACTTC
TRBV2	11	many	NA	TRBJ1-1	CARGRGTEAFF	TGTGCCAGGGGGCGGGGCACTGAAGCTTTCTTT
TRBV7-9	16	few	TRBD1	TRBJ2-7	CASSLVNGDRNYEQYF	TGTGCCAGCAGCTTGGTTAATGGGGACAGGAACTACGAGCAGTACTTC
TRBV18	15	NA	NA	TRBJ1-2	CASSPDTLRDYGYTF	TGTGCCAGCTCACCAGATACACTGCGCGACTATGGCTACACCTTC
TRBV7-9	15	once	NA	TRBJ1-3	CASSLGVRGGNTIYF	TGTGCCAGCAGCTTAGGGGTGCGAGGGGGAAACACCATATATTTT
TRBV20-1	16	many	NA	TRBJ1-4	CSARSYMGRFNEKLFF	TGCAGTGCTAGAAGCTACATGGGGAGGTTTAATGAAAAACTGTTTTTT
TRBV20-1	15	few	TRBD1	TRBJ2-2	CSARRQGRSTGELFF	TGCAGTGCTCGACGACAGGGCCGAAGCACCGGGGAGCTGTTTTTT
TRBV4-3	15	few	NA	TRBJ2-7	CASSQGRQGSNEQYF	TGCGCCAGCAGCCAAGGAAGGCAAGGGTCGAACGAGCAGTACTTC
TRBV2	13	many	NA	TRBJ1-4	CASTPGEEGKLFF	TGTGCCAGCACACCGGGGGAGGAAGGAAAACTGTTTTTT
TRBV7-3	13	many	NA	TRBJ2-7	CASSLDRSSEQYF	TGTGCCAGCAGCCTCGACAGGTCCAGCGAGCAGTACTTC